This TCR beta chain was observed in a study of T cell repertoires in cytomegalovirus infection. Study observations and caveats: In two of eight donors, the top clonotype was HLA-C-restricted CMV-specific. Summed frequency of shared TCR beta families picked out CMV carriers who also had the relevant HLA.

This clonotype turned up a few times. Its antigen is as yet unknown. TCRdb recomputed calls from the reads with MiXCR, one row per CDR3 protein. The data hold a few hundred thousand distinct CDR3 sequences, with around a quarter observed a single time. CDR3 length: 13 amino acids. Deletions cut 9 bases from V and 3 bases from J, with 11 bases between. Per the germline V gene, CDR1 is SNHLY and CDR2 is FYNNEI. The source of this sequence is a human donor in good health (CMV status not recorded). Some clones in this sample may be carry-over from other donors' samples. The J gene is TRBJ2-2, the V gene TRBV2; tentative D call: TRBD2 (5 bases). This specimen consisted of cultured PBMCs, obtained from culture after CMV antigen stimulation. The CDR3 DNA is TGTGCCAGTACAGCGGAGTACACCGGGGAGCTGTTTTTT. It translates to CASTAEYTGELFF.